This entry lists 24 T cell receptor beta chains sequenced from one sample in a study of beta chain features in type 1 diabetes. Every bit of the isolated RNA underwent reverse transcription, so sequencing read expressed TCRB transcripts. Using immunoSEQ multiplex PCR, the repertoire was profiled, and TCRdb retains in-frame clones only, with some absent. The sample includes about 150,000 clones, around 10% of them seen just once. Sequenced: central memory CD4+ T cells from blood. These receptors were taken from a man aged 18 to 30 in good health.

The CDR3 here is CASSKTGGVSTEAFF. DNA of the CDR3: TGTGCCAGCAGCAAAACAGGGGGCGTGTCGACTGAAGCTTTCTTT. The chain is built from TRBV25-1 and TRBJ1-1; 9 bases match TRBD1. This CDR3 is built from 15 residues. With 6 bases clipped from V and 5 bases from J, the junction kept 10 bases outside the gene matches. Germline CDR1 reads MGHDK; CDR2 reads SYGVNS. The whole variable domain, filled in from reference TRBV25-1 and TRBJ1-1, reads EADIYQTPRYLVIGTGKKITLECSQTMGHDKMYWYQQDPGMELHLIHYSYGVNSTEKGDLSSESTVSRIRTEHFPLTLESARPSHTSQYLCASSKTGGVSTEAFFGQGTRLTVV.

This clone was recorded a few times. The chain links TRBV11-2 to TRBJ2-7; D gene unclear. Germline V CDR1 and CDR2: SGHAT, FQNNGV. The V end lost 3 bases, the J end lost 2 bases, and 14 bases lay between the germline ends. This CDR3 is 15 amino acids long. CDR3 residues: CASSFGGESAYEQYF. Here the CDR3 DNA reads TGTGCCAGCAGCTTCGGCGGAGAAAGCGCCTACGAGCAGTACTTC.

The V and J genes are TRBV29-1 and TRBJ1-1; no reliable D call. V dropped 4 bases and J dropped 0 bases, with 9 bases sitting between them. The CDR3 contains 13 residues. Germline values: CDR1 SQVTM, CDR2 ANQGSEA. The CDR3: CSVAAEMNTEAFF. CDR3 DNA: TGCAGCGTTGCGGCAGAAATGAACACTGAAGCTTTCTTT.

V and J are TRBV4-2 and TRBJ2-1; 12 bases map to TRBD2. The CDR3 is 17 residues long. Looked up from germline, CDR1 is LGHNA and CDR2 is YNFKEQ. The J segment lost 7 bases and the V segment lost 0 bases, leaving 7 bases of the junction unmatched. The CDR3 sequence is CASSQDLPLAGGNEQFF. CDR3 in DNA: TGTGCCAGCAGCCAAGATTTACCGCTAGCGGGAGGGAATGAGCAGTTCTTC.

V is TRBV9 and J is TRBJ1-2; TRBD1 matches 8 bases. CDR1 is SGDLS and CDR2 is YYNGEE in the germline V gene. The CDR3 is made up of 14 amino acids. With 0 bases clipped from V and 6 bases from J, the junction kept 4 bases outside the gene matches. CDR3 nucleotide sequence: TGTGCCAGCAGCGTAGATGCAGGGGGCGATGGCTACACCTTC. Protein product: CASSVDAGGDGYTF.

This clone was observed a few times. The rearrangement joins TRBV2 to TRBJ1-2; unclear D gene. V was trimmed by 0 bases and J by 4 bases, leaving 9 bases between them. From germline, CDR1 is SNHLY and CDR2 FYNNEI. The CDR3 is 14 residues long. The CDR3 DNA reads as TGTGCCAGCAGTGAAGCAGGTTCCTTCTATGGCTACACCTTC. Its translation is CASSEAGSFYGYTF.

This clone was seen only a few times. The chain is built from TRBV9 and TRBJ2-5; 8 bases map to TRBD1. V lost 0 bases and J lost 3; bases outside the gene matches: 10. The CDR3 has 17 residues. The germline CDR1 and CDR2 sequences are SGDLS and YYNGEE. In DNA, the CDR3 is TGTGCCAGCAGCGTAGCACTAGTTGGGACAGGAGAAGAGACCCAGTACTTC. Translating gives CASSVALVGTGEETQYF.

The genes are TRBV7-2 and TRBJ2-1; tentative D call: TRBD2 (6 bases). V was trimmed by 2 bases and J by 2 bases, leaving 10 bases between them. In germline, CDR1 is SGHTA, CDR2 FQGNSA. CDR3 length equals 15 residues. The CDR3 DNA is TGTGCCAGCAGCTTAAGCGGGTCGGCCTACAATGAGCAGTTCTTC. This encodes CASSLSGSAYNEQFF.

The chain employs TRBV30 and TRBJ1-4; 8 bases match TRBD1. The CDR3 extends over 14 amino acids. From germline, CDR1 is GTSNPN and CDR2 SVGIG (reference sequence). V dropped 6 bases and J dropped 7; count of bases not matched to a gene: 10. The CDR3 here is CACPPGTGGEKLFF. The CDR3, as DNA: TGTGCCTGTCCCCCCGGGACAGGAGGTGAAAAACTGTTTTTT.

The CDR3 reads CASSYSLGQGGNIQYF. The DNA of the CDR3 is TGTGCCAGCAGTTACTCGCTCGGACAGGGTGGAAACATTCAGTACTTC. The chain uses TRBV6-5 and TRBJ2-4, with TRBD1 identical over 8 bases. The CDR3 is 16 amino acids. J gave up 6 bases and V 0 bases, and 7 bases lay outside the gene matches. From germline, CDR1 is MNHEY and CDR2 SVGAGI.

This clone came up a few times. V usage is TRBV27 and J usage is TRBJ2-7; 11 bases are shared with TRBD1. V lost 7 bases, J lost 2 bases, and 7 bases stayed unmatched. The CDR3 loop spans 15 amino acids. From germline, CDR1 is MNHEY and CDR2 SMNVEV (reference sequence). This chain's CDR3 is CASTRTGGITYEQYF. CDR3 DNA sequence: TGTGCCAGCACCCGGACAGGGGGCATCACCTACGAGCAGTACTTC.

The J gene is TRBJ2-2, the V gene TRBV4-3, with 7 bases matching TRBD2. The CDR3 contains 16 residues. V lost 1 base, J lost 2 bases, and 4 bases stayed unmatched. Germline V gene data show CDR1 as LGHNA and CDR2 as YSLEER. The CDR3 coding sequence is TGCGCCAGCAGCCAAGGAAGACTAGCCAACACCGGGGAGCTGTTTTTT. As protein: CASSQGRLANTGELFF.

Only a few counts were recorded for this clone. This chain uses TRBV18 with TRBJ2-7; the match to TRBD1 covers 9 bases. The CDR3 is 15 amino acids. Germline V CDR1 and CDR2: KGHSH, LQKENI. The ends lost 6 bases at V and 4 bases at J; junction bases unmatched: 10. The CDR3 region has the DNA TGTGCCAGCTCGCCGTCCACAGGGGGCGGATACGAGCAGTACTTC. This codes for CASSPSTGGGYEQYF.

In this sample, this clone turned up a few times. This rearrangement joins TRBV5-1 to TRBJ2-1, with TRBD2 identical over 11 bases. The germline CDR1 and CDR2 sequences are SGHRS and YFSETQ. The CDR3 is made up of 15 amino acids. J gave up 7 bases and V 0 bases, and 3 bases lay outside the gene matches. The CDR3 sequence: CASSLGLAGGNEQFF. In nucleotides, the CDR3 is TGCGCCAGCAGCTTGGGTCTAGCGGGAGGAAATGAGCAGTTCTTC.

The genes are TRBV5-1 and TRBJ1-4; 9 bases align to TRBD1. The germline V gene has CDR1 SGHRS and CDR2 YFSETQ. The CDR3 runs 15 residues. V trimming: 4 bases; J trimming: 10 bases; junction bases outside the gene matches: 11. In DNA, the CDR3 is TGCGCCAGCAGCGAGGGACAGGGTATCCGAAGAAAACTGTTTTTT. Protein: CASSEGQGIRRKLFF.

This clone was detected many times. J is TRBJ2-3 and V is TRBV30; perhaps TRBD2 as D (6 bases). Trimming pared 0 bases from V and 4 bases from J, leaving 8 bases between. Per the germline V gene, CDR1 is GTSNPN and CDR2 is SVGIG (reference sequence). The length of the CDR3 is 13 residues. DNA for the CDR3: TGTGCCTGGAGTGTCGGGAGATCAGATACGCAGTATTTT. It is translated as CAWSVGRSDTQYF.

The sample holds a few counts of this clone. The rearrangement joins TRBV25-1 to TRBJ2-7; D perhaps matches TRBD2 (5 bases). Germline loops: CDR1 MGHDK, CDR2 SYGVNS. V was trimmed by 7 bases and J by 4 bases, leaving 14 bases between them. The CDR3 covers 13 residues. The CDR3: CASNPGSVYEQYF. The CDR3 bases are TGTGCCAGCAATCCGGGGTCCGTTTACGAGCAGTACTTC.

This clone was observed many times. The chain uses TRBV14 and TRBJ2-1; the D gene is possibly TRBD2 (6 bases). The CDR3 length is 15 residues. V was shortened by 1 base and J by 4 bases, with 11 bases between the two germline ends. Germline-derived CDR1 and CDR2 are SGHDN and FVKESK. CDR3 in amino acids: CASSQGGSGYNEQFF. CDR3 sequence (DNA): TGTGCCAGCAGCCAAGGTGGTAGCGGATACAATGAGCAGTTCTTC.

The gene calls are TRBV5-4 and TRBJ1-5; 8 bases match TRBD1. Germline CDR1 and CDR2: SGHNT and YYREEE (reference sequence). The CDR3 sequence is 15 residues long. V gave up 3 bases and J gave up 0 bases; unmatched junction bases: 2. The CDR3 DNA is TGTGCCAGCAGCTCAGGGGGCTCTAGCAATCAGCCCCAGCATTTT. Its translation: CASSSGGSSNQPQHF.

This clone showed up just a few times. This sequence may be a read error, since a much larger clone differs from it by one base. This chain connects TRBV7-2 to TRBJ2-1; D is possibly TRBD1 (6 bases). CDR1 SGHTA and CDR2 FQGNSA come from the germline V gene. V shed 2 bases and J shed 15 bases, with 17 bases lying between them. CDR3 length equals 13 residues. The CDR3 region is CASSLSRAPGAFF. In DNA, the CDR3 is TGTGCCAGCAGCTTAAGTAGGGCCCCAGGGGCGTTCTTC.

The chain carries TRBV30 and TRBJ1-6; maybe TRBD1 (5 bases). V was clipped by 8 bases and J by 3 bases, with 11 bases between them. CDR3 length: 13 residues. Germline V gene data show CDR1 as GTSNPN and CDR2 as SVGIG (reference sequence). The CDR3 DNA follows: TGTGCCGGACATCCATACTATAATTCACCCCTCCACTTT. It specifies CAGHPYYNSPLHF.

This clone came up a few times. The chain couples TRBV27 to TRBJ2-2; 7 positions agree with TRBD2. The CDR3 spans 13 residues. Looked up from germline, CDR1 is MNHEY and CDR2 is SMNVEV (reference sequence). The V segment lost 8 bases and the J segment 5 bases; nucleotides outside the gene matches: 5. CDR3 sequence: CASGRGSTGELFF. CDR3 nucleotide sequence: TGTGCCAGCGGGCGGGGGAGTACCGGGGAGCTGTTTTTT.

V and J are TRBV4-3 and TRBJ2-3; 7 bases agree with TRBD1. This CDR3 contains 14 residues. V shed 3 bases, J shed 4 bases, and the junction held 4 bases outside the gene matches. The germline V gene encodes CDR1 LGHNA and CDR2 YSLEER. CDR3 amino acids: CASSQRTGPDTQYF. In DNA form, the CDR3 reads TGCGCCAGCAGCCAGAGGACAGGTCCAGATACGCAGTATTTT.

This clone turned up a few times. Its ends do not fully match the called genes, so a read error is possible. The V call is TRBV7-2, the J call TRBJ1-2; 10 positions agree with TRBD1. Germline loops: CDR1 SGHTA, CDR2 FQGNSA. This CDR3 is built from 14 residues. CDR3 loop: CACSPDRGERGYTF. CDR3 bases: TGTGCCTGCAGTCCGGACAGGGGGGAGAGGGGCTACACCTTC.